This T cell receptor beta chain was sequenced for a study of cytomegalovirus exposure and HLA in healthy donors. The germline gives CDR1 SNHLY, CDR2 FYNNEI. The length of the CDR3 is 13 residues. The J segment lost 3 bases and the V segment lost 11 bases, leaving 6 bases of the junction unmatched. Amplification used 60 Vbeta primers and 13 Jbeta primers. Generated by immunoSEQ multiplex PCR, the TCRdb table keeps only in-frame clones and is missing some. The table counts about 82,000 clones; approximately 1.1% lies in the top ten. The rearrangement links TRBV2 to TRBJ2-5; 10 bases are a match to TRBD2. Sequencing was done on a sample of PBMCs. The clonotype was recovered from a woman between 25 and 40 years old in good health and CMV-seronegative. The CDR3 DNA reads as TGTGCCGCAGCGGGAGGGGAAGAAGAGACCCAGTACTTC. Translated: CAAAGGEEETQYF.